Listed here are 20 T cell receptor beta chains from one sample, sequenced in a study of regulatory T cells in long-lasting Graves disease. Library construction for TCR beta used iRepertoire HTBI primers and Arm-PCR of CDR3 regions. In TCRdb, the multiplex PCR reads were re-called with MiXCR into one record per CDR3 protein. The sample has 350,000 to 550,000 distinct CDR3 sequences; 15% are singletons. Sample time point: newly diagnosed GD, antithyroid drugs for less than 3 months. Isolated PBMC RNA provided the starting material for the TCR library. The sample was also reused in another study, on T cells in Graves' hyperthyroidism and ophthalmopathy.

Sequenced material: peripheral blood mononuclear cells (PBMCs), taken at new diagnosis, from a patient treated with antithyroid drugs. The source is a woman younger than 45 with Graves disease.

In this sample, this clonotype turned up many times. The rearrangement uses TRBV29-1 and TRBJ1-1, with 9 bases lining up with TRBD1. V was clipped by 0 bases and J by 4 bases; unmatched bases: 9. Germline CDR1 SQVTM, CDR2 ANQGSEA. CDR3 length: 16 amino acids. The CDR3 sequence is CSVEDWDRELRTEAFF. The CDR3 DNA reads TGCAGCGTTGAAGATTGGGACAGGGAGCTCCGCACTGAAGCTTTCTTT.

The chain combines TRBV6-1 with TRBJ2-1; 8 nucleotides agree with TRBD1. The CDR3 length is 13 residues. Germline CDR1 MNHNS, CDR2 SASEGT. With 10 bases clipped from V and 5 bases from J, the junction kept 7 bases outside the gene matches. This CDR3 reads CATQDRVNNEQFF. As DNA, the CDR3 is TGTGCCACCCAGGACAGGGTTAACAATGAGCAGTTCTTC.

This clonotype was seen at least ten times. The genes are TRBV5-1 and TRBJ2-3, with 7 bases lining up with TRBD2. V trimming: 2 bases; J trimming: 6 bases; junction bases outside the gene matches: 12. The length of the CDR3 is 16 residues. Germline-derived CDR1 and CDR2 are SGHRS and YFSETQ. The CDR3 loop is CASSFGGPGGSDTQYF. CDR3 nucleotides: TGCGCCAGCAGCTTCGGCGGGCCGGGGGGTTCGGATACGCAGTATTTT.

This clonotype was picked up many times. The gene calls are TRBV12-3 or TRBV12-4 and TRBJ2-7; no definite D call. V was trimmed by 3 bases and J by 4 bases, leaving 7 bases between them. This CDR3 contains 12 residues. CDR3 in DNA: TGTGCCAGCAGTTTTGGCCAATACGAGCAGTACTTC. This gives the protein CASSFGQYEQYF.

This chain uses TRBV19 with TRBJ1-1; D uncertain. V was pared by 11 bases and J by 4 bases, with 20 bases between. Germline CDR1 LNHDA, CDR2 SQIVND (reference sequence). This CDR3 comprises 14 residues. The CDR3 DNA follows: TGTGCCTGCGCTGACATTTCTGCTATCACTGAAGCTTTCTTT. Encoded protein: CACADISAITEAFF.

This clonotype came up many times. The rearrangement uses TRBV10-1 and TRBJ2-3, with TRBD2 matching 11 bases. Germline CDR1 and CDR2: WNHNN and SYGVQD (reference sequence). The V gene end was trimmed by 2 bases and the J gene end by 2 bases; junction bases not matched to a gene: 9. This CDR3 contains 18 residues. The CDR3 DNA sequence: TGCGCCAGCAGTGAGACTAGCGGGAGCCACCGCCCCACAGATACGCAGTATTTT. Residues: CASSETSGSHRPTDTQYF.

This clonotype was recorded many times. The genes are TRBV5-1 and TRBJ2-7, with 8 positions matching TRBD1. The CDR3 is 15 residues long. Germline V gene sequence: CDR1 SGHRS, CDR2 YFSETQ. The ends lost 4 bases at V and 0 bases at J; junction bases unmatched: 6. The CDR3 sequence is CASSQRRGLSYEQYF. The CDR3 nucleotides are TGCGCCAGCAGCCAACGCAGGGGGCTCTCCTACGAGCAGTACTTC.

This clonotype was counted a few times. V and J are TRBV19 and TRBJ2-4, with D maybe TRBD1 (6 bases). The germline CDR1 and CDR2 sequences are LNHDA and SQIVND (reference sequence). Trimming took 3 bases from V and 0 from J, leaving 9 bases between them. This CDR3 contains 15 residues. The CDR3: CASSMSGVAKNIQYF. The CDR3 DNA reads TGTGCCAGTAGTATGTCAGGGGTAGCCAAAAACATTCAGTACTTC.

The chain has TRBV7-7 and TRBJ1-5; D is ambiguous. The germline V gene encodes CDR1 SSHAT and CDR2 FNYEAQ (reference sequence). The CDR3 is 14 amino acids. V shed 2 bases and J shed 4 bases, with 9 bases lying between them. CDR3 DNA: TGTGCCAGCAGCTTAACGGGGAAAAATCAGCCCCAGCATTTT. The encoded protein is CASSLTGKNQPQHF.

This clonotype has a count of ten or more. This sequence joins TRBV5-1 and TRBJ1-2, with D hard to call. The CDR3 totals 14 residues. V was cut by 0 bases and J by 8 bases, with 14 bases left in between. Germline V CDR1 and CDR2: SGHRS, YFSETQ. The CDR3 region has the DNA TGCGCCAGCAGCTTGGCCGTGGGGAGTGAGGGCTACACCTTC. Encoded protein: CASSLAVGSEGYTF.

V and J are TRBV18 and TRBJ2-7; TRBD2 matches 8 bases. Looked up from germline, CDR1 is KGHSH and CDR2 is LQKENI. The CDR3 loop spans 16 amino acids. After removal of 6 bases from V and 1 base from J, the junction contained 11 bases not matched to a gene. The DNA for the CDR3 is TGTGCCAGCTCCTCCGGGGGGGGCCCAGGATCCTACGAGCAGTACTTC. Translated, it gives CASSSGGGPGSYEQYF.

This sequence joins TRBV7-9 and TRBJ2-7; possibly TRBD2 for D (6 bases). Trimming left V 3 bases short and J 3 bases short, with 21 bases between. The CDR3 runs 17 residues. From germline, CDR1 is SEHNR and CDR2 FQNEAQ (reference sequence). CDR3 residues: CASSFGTRRGGRYEQYF. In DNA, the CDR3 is TGTGCCAGCAGCTTCGGCACCCGGAGGGGTGGTCGCTACGAGCAGTACTTC.

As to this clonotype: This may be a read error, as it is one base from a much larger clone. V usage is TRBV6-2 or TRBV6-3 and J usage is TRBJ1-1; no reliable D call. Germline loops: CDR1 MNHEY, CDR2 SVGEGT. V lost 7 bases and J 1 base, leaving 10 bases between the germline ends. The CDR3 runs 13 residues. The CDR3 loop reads CASIRGWNTEAFF. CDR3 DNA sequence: TGTGCCAGCATACGAGGTTGGAACACTGAAGCTTTCTTT.

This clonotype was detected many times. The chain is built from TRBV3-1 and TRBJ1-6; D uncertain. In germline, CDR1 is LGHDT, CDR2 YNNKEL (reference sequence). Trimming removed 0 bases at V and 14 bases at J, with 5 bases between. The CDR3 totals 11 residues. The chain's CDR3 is CASSQDMTLHF. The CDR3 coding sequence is TGTGCCAGCAGCCAAGATATGACCCTCCACTTT.

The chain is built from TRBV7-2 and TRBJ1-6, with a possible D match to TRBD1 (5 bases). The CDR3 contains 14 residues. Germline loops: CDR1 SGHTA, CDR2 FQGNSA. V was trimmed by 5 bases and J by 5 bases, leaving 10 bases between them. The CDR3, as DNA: TGTGCCAGCAGCCAACCGGGGGATAATTCACCCCTCCACTTT. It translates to CASSQPGDNSPLHF. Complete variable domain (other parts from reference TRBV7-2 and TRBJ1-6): GAGVSQSPSNKVTEKGKDVELRCDPISGHTALYWYRQSLGQGLEFLIYFQGNSAPDKSGLPSDRFSAERTGGSVSTLTIQRTQQEDSAVYLCASSQPGDNSPLHFGNGTRLTVT.

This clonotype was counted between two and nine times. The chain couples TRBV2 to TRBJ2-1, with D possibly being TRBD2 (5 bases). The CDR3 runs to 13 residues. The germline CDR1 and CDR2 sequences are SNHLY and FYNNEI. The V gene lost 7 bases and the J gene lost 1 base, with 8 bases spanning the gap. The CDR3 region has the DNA TGTGCCAGCAAGGACTTTTCCTACAATGAGCAGTTCTTC. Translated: CASKDFSYNEQFF.

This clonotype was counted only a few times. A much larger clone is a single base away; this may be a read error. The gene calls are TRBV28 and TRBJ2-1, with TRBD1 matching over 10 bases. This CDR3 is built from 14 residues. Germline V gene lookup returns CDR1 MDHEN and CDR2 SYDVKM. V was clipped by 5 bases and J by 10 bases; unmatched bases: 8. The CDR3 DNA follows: TGTGCCAGCAGTAGACAGGGGGCTCCCCACGAGCAGTTCTTC. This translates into CASSRQGAPHEQFF.

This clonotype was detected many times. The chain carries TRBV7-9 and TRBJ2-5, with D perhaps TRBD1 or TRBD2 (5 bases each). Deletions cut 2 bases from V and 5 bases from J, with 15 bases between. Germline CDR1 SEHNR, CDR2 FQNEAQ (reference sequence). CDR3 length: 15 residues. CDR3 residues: CASSLTTSGLETQYF. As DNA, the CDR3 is TGTGCCAGCAGCTTAACAACTTCGGGGCTCGAGACCCAGTACTTC.

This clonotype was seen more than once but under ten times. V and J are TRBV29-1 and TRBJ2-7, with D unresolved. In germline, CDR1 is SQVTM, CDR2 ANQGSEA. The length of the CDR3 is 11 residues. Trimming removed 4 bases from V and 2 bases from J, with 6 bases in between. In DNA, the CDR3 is TGCAGCGTTGGGCAAGCCTACGAGCAGTACTTC. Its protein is CSVGQAYEQYF.

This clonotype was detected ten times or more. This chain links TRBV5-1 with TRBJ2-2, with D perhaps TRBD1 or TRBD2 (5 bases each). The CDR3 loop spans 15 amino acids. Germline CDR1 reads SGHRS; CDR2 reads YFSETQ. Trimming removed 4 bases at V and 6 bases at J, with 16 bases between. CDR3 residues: CASSGGQALPGELFF. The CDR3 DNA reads TGCGCCAGCAGCGGAGGACAAGCCCTACCCGGGGAGCTGTTTTTT. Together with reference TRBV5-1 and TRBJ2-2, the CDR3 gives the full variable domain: KAGVTQTPRYLIKTRGQQVTLSCSPISGHRSVSWYQQTPGQGLQFLFEYFSETQRNKGNFPGRFSGRQFSNSRSEMNVSTLELGDSALYLCASSGGQALPGELFFGEGSRLTVL.